Following are 16 T cell receptor beta chains from one sample sequenced in a study of T cell changes during pregnancy in multiple sclerosis. Measured with immunoSEQ multiplex PCR; TCRdb has only the in-frame clones, and not every one. The repertoire consists of some 54,000 clones, with approximately 93% occurring once and the leading ten covering about 1.8%. The specimen comprised peripheral blood, sampled after pregnancy. These receptors all stem from a female donor with multiple sclerosis, enrolled in a pregnancy study.

The gene calls are TRBV4-1 and TRBJ2-1; D is unclear. Trimming took 6 bases from V and 2 from J, leaving 14 bases between them. CDR1 is MGHRA, CDR2 YSYEKL, per germline. CDR3 length: 15 residues. The CDR3 spells CASRHYLDTYNEQFF. The CDR3 region has the DNA TGCGCCAGCAGACACTATCTGGATACCTACAATGAGCAGTTCTTC.

The chain couples TRBV11-3 to TRBJ2-3; maybe TRBD1 (5 bases). The CDR3 loop spans 15 amino acids. CDR1 SGHNT and CDR2 YENEEA come from the germline V gene. With 2 bases removed from V and 0 bases from J, the gap between germline ends came to 9 bases. The CDR3 loop reads CASSLKGASTDTQYF. DNA of the CDR3: TGTGCCAGCAGCTTAAAAGGGGCCAGCACAGATACGCAGTATTTT.

V and J are TRBV13 and TRBJ2-7; TRBD1 agrees at 10 bases. This CDR3 is 14 amino acids long. CDR1 is PRHDT and CDR2 is FYEKMQ in the germline V gene (reference sequence). With V trimmed by 5 bases and J by 1 base, 2 bases remained unmatched. The CDR3 reads CASSLDRGSYEQYF. The DNA for the CDR3 is TGTGCCAGCAGCCTGGACAGGGGGTCCTACGAGCAGTACTTC.

This sequence joins TRBV7-9 and TRBJ2-3; 13 nucleotides align to TRBD2. The CDR3 consists of 19 residues. Germline CDR1 is SEHNR and CDR2 is FQNEAQ (reference sequence). The ends lost 2 bases at V and 0 bases at J; junction bases unmatched: 8. Written as DNA, the CDR3 is TGTGCCAGCAGCTTATTTGGACTAGCGGGGGAGGGTAGCACAGATACGCAGTATTTT. Encoded protein: CASSLFGLAGEGSTDTQYF.

The chain recombines TRBV27 with TRBJ2-2, with D unclear. Trimming removed 6 bases from V and 4 bases from J, with 12 bases in between. This CDR3 region has 14 residues. Germline loops: CDR1 MNHEY, CDR2 SMNVEV (reference sequence). CDR3 protein: CASRLQNPTGELFF. CDR3 DNA sequence: TGTGCCAGCAGACTACAAAACCCCACCGGGGAGCTGTTTTTT.

The V call is TRBV27, the J call TRBJ1-2; D is unclear. CDR1 is MNHEY, CDR2 SMNVEV, per germline (reference sequence). This CDR3 contains 11 residues. V lost 5 bases and J lost 7, with 8 bases in between. CDR3 in DNA: TGTGCCAGCAGTAGCGGATTTGGCTACACCTTC. Protein sequence: CASSSGFGYTF.

This clone was seen a single time. The CDR3 DNA is TGTGCCAGCAGCACGGACAGGGCGGTTGGCTACACCTTC. It specifies CASSTDRAVGYTF. The J gene is TRBJ1-2, the V gene TRBV7-9, with 8 bases that match TRBD1. CDR1 and CDR2 (germline): SEHNR, FQNEAQ (reference sequence). The CDR3 has 13 amino acids. V trimming: 5 bases; J trimming: 7 bases; junction bases outside the gene matches: 6.

The chain employs TRBV9 and TRBJ2-5; 8 positions agree with TRBD2. The CDR3 contains 14 residues. Germline V gene sequence: CDR1 SGDLS, CDR2 YYNGEE. The ends lost 4 bases at V and 4 bases at J; junction bases unmatched: 6. Written as DNA, the CDR3 is TGTGCCAGCAGCTCCCTAGCGGGTAGAGAGACCCAGTACTTC. Translating gives CASSSLAGRETQYF.

J is TRBJ2-7 and V is TRBV6-5; TRBD1 aligns across 9 bases. The trim removed 6 bases at V and 2 bases at J, leaving 5 bases unmatched. Germline loops: CDR1 MNHEY, CDR2 SVGAGI. The CDR3 sequence is 14 residues long. The DNA for the CDR3 is TGTGCCAGCAGGGCACAGGGGGCGGCCTACGAGCAGTACTTC. Its translation: CASRAQGAAYEQYF.

With regard to this clone: A junction boundary mismatches the germline segment, possibly from a read error. The V gene is TRBV7-2, the J gene TRBJ1-1, with 8 bases that match TRBD1. The CDR3 covers 15 residues. Germline loops: CDR1 SGHTA, CDR2 FQGNSA. CDR3 DNA sequence: TGTGCCAGCAGCTTAACAGGGGGTGTGAATACTGAAGCTTTCTTT. It is translated as CASSLTGGVNTEAFF.

This chain joins TRBV5-4 and TRBJ2-1, with 11 bases lining up with TRBD2. V lost 1 base, J lost 12 bases, and 18 bases stayed unmatched. Looked up from germline, CDR1 is SGHNT and CDR2 is YYREEE (reference sequence). This CDR3 region has 18 residues. The CDR3 sequence is CASSLLSATTSGASRQFF. DNA for the CDR3: TGTGCCAGCAGCTTGCTTAGCGCTACGACTAGCGGGGCCAGTAGGCAGTTCTTC.

The chain joins TRBV30 to TRBJ2-1, with 8 bases matching TRBD2. The CDR3 is 15 residues long. The germline V gene encodes CDR1 GTSNPN and CDR2 SVGIG (reference sequence). V lost 3 bases and J lost 0; bases outside the gene matches: 4. The CDR3 nucleotides read TGTGCCTGGAGAAACGGGAGGGACTCCTACAATGAGCAGTTCTTC. Protein sequence: CAWRNGRDSYNEQFF.

This chain uses TRBV2 with TRBJ1-5, with D perhaps matching TRBD1 (5 bases). The CDR3 totals 15 residues. V lost 3 bases, J lost 2 bases, and 11 bases lay in between. Germline V CDR1 and CDR2: SNHLY, FYNNEI. CDR3 amino acids: CASSDRGLGNQPQHF. In DNA form, the CDR3 reads TGTGCCAGCAGTGATAGGGGTTTGGGCAATCAGCCCCAGCATTTT.

This clone appeared a few times. This chain connects TRBV7-9 to TRBJ1-1; D is ambiguous. The CDR3 is 13 residues long. Germline-derived CDR1 and CDR2 are SEHNR and FQNEAQ (reference sequence). V lost 3 bases and J lost 4, with 9 bases in between. The CDR3 DNA follows: TGTGCCAGCAGCTTTCGGGAGGCCACTGAAGCTTTCTTT. It is translated as CASSFREATEAFF.

This clone was seen just once. The V gene is TRBV6-5, the J gene TRBJ1-2, with 8 bases identical to TRBD1. There are 13 residues in the CDR3. J was trimmed by 5 bases and V by 10 bases; bases with no gene match: 9. Germline V lookup: CDR1 MNHEY, CDR2 SVGAGI. CDR3 residues: CATEQGVGYGYTF. The CDR3 DNA follows: TGTGCCACTGAACAGGGGGTGGGGTATGGCTACACCTTC.

V is TRBV7-9 and J is TRBJ2-2, with D unclear. V lost 5 bases and J 1 base, leaving 5 bases between the germline ends. The CDR3 is made up of 13 amino acids. Germline V CDR1 and CDR2: SEHNR, FQNEAQ (reference sequence). The CDR3 spells CASSRENTGELFF. In nucleotides, the CDR3 is TGTGCCAGCAGCCGCGAGAACACCGGGGAGCTGTTTTTT.